This section outlines one TCR beta chain sequence together with its context. This sample is drawn from a study of control samples from healthy donors and cancer patients. Assay: immunoSEQ multiplex PCR; the TCRdb copy retains only in-frame clones and omits some. The table has 150,000 to 200,000 clones, about nine tenths seen once. Sequenced input: blood. The clonotype was recovered from a woman in her thirties or forties in good health.

The CDR3 DNA reads TGTGCCAGTAGTATGGAGACTAGCGGGAGGACCGGGGAGCTGTTTTTT. This encodes CASSMETSGRTGELFF. The gene calls are TRBV19 and TRBJ2-2; 13 nucleotides match TRBD2. The V segment lost 3 bases and the J segment 5 bases; nucleotides outside the gene matches: 3. Germline V gene sequence: CDR1 LNHDA, CDR2 SQIVND (reference sequence). The CDR3 has 16 amino acids.